This T cell receptor beta chain was identified in a study of T cell responses to AZD1222 COVID-19 vaccine (dated by TCRdb to about 2021). Notes on the research overall: TCR sequencing covered 233 trial participants: 200 to 220 given two doses of AZD1222 and around 25 given two doses of MenACWY control vaccine. Enrollment into the trials was organized by age into subgroups of 18-55, 56-69 and 70-plus years, and those subgroups contained 148, 28 and 57 TCR-sequenced participants, respectively.

Interpreted using the paper, the time point label stands for: baseline before first vaccination. What this sample's treatment or condition label stands for: meningococcal conjugate vaccine given as trial control. Vaccinee samples came from UK trials COV001 and COV002, including a single-blind randomized controlled phase 2/3 trial of AZD1222 (ChAdOx1 nCoV-19) in healthy adults. For TCRbeta chain sequencing, PBMC samples from trial participants were taken at day 0 and at day 28 after the second dose. Its CDR3 holds 15 amino acids, cysteine through phenylalanine. Here the CDR3 DNA is all that survives: 45 bases in frame from base 1. V drops 5 bases and J drops 2 bases, leaving 16 bases in between. The germline V gene encodes CDR1 SQVTM and CDR2 ANQGSEA. Worth noting for this clone: Its antigen is unknown. No base quality values were provided; no much bigger clone lies one nucleotide off.

The CDR3 regions of human TCRbeta chains were subjected to immunosequencing. Turning to the authors' computational methods: TCRs in the repertoires were compared against a reference library of SARS-CoV-2-specific TCRs that had been generated with the MIRA antigen-specificity platform. Breadth was defined as the fraction of unique TCRs that were SARS-CoV-2-associated. Depth was defined as the fraction of total T cells that were SARS-CoV-2-associated. Each spike-specific TCR was assigned to its reactive spike region and to a CD4 or CD8 class using the MIRA data. Log10-transformed breadth and depth values were compared by one-way ANOVA with Sidak's multiple comparisons tests. In its TCRdb copy, this immuneACCESS table keeps in-frame sequences only and misses some clones. Where compared with another copy, unresolved V genes explain less than half of these, and the others have no known cause. V, J and clone size derive from that table, while D and trimming were established from the DNA sequence. The sample profile shows 100,000 to 150,000 clones; 80% to 95% of them were found once. The ten most abundant clones make up roughly 4.4% of the sample.

Results and caveats for the whole study, not just this receptor: Participants were mostly white British and included more females than males, and it was suggested by the authors that clonal diversity may have been underestimated. CD4 TCRs associated with the vaccine covered the entire spike protein, and the dominant responses were in regions 160-218 and 743-854. The 56-69-year group was small, and its depth increase did not reach significance, likely because of low power. Conclusions about previously exposed vaccinees were limited because only a handful of AZD1222 recipients were SARS-CoV-2 seropositive at baseline. Because no day 14 peak-response samples were available, repertoires were characterized only after the peak T cell response. After two AZD1222 doses, both the breadth and the depth of spike-specific TCRs were significantly higher than at day 0 and than in MenACWY recipients. Reportedly, almost half of the unique spike-specific TCRs recognized epitopes lying outside the regions that are mutated in the B.1.351 and B.1.1.7 variants.

This sequence uses TRBV29-1 and TRBJ2-1; D gene: possibly TRBD1, on 6 matching bases. Material: peripheral blood, obtained on day 0 of MenACWY control vaccination. This TCR was recovered from an adult in good health. In nucleotides, the sequence is TGCAGCGTTTCTCCCCGGGACATGACCTACAATGAGCAGTTCTTC. Its translation reads: CSVSPRDMTYNEQFF.